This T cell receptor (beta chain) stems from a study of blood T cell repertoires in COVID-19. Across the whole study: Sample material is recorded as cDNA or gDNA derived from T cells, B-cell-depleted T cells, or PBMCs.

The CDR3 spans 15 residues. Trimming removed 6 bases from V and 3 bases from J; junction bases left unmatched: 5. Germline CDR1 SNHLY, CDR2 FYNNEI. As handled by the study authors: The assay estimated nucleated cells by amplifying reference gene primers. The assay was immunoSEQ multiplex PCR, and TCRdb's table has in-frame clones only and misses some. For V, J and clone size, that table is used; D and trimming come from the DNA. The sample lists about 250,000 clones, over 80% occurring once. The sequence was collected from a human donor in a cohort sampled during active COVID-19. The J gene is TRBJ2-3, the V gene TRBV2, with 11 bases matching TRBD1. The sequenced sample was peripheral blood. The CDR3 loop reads CASRRDRGTTDTQYF. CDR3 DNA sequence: TGTGCCAGCAGACGGGACAGGGGGACGACAGATACGCAGTATTTT.